This T cell receptor beta chain was obtained from a study of technical replicates of blood from a few donors. Repertoires were generated with immunoSEQ multiplex PCR, while TCRdb's copy carries only in-frame clones and drops some. The repertoire includes roughly 68,000 clones, around 94% of them detected once, and roughly 0.39% sits in the top ten. The V gene's germline CDR1 is SGHRS and CDR2 YFSETQ. This CDR3 comprises 16 residues. V lost 0 bases to trimming and J lost 6 bases, with 15 bases between them. What was sequenced was T cells isolated from PBMCs. The TCR was taken from a human donor in good health. The genes are TRBV5-1 and TRBJ2-2, with a weak D call TRBD1 (6 bases). The CDR3 sequence is CASSLVTGNSAGELFF. The CDR3 region has the DNA TGCGCCAGCAGCTTGGTAACAGGGAATTCGGCCGGGGAGCTGTTTTTT.